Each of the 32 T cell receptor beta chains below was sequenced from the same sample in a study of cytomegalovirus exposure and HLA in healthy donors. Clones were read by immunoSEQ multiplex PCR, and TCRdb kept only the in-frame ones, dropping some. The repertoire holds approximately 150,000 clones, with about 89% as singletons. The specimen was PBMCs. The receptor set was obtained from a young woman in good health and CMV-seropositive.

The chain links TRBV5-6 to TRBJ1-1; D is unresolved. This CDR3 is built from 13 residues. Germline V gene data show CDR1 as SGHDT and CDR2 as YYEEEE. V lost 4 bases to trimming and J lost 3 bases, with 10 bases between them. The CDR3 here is CASSGQADTEAFF. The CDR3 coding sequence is TGTGCCAGCAGCGGTCAGGCTGACACTGAAGCTTTCTTT.

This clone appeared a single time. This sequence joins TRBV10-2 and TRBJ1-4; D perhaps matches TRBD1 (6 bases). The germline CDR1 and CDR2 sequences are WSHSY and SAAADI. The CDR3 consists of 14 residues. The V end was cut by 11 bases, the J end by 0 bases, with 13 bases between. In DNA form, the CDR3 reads TGCGCCGGTCGGACAGCGTCAACTAATGAAAAACTGTTTTTT. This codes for CAGRTASTNEKLFF.

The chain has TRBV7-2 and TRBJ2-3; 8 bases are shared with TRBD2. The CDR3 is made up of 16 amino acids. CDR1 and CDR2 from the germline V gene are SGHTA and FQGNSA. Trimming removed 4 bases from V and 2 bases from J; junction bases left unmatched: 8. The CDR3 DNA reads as TGTGCCAGCAGCTCGGATCGGACTAGCTTCACAGATACGCAGTATTTT. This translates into CASSSDRTSFTDTQYF.

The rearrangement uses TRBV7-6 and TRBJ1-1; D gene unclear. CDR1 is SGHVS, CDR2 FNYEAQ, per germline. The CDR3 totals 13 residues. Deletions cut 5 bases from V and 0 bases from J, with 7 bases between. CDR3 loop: CASSEAVNTEAFF. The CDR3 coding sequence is TGTGCCAGCAGCGAGGCAGTGAACACTGAAGCTTTCTTT.

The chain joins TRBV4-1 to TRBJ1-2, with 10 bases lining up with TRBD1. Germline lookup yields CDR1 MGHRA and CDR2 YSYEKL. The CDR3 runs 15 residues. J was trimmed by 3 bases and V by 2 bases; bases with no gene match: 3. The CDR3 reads CASSQRDRGYYGYTF. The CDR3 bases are TGCGCCAGCAGCCAACGGGACAGGGGTTACTATGGCTACACCTTC.

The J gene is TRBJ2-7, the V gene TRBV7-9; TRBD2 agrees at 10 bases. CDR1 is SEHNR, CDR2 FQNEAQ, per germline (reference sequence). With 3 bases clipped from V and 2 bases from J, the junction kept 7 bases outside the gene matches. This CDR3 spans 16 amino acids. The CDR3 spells CASSFRASGGAYEQYF. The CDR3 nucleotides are TGTGCCAGCAGCTTCAGGGCTAGCGGGGGTGCCTACGAGCAGTACTTC. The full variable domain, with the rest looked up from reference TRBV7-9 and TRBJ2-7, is DTGVSQNPRHKITKRGQNVTFRCDPISEHNRLYWYRQTLGQGPEFLTYFQNEAQLEKSRLLSDRFSAERPKGSFSTLEIQRTEQGDSAMYLCASSFRASGGAYEQYFGPGTRLTVT.

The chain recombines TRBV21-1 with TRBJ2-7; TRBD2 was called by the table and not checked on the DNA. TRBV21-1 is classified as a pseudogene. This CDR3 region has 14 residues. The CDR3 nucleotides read TGTGCCAGCACGCCCCAGCGGGAGACGTACGAGCAGTACTTC. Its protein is CASTPQRETYEQYF.

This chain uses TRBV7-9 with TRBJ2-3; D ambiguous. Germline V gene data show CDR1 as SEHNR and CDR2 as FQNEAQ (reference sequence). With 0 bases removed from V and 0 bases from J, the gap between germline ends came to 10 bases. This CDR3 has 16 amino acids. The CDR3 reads CASSLAAGPSTDTQYF. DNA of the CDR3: TGTGCCAGCAGCTTAGCGGCAGGCCCAAGCACAGATACGCAGTATTTT.

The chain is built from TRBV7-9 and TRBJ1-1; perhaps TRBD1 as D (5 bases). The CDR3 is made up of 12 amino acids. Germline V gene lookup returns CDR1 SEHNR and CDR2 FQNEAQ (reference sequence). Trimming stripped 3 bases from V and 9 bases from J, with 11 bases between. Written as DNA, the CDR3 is TGTGCCAGCAGCTTGGCTAGACAGCAAGCTTTCTTT. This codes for CASSLARQQAFF.

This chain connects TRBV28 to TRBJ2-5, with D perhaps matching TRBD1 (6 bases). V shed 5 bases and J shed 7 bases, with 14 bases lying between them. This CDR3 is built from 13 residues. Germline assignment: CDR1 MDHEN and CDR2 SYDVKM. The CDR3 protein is CASSTPGVRTQYF. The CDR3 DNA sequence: TGTGCCAGCAGTACTCCAGGGGTTCGGACCCAGTACTTC.

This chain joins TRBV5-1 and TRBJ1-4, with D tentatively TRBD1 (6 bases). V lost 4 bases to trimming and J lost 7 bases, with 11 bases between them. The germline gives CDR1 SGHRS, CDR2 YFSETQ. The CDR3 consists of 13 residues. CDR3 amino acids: CASSPGEGEKLFF. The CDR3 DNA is TGCGCCAGCAGCCCAGGGGAGGGTGAAAAACTGTTTTTT.

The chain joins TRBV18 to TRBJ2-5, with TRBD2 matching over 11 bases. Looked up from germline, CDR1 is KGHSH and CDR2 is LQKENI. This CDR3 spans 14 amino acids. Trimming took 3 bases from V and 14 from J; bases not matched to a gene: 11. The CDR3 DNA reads TGTGCCAGCTCACCCTTGGGACTAGCGGAGGATTATTACTTC. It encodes CASSPLGLAEDYYF.

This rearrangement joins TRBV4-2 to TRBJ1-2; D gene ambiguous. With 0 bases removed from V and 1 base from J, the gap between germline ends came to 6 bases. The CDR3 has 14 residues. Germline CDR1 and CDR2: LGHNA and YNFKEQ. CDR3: CASSQDSVNYGYTF. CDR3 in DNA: TGTGCCAGCAGCCAAGATTCAGTTAACTATGGCTACACCTTC.

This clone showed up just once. CDR3 protein: CASSWDKKRGGSSYNEQFF. CDR3 DNA: TGCGCCAGCAGTTGGGATAAAAAGCGGGGGGGCAGCTCCTACAATGAGCAGTTCTTC. This chain connects TRBV5-1 to TRBJ2-1; 10 bases match TRBD2. CDR1 and CDR2 (germline): SGHRS, YFSETQ. CDR3 length: 19 amino acids. Germline trimming cut 5 bases from V and 0 bases from J; bases unmatched to any gene: 14.

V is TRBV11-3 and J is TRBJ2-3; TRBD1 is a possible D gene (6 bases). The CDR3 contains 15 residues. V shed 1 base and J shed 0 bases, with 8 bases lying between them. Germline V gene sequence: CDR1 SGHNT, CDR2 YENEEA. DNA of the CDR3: TGTGCCAGCAGCTTAGGGACAGCTAGCACAGATACGCAGTATTTT. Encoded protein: CASSLGTASTDTQYF.

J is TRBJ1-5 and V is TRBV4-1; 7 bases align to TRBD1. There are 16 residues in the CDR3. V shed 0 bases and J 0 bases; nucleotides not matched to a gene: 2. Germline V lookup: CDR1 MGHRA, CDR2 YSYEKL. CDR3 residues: CASSQDRGASNQPQHF. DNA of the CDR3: TGCGCCAGCAGCCAAGACAGGGGGGCTAGCAATCAGCCCCAGCATTTT.

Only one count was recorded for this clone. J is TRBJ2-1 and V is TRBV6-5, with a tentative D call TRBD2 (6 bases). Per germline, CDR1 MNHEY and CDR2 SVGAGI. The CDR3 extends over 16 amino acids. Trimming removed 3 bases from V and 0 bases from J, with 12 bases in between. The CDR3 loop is CASSYLTAGSYNEQFF. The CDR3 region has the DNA TGTGCCAGCAGTTATTTGACAGCGGGCTCCTACAATGAGCAGTTCTTC.

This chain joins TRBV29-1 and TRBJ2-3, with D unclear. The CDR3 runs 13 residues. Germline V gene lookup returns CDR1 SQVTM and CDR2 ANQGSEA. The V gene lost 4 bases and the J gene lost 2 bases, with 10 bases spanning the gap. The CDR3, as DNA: TGCAGCGTTGCGGAGTCTTTCACAGATACGCAGTATTTT. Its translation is CSVAESFTDTQYF.

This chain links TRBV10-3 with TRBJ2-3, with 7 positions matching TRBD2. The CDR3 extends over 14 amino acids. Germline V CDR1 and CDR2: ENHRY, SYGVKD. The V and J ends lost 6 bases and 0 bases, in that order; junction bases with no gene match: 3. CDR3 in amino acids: CAIRLAQSTDTQYF. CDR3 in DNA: TGTGCCATCAGACTAGCGCAGAGCACAGATACGCAGTATTTT.

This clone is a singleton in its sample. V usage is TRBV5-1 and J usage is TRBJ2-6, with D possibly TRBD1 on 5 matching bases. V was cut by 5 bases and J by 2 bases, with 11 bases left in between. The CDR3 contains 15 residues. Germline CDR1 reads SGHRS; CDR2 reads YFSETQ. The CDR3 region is CASRPPGTGANVLTF. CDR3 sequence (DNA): TGCGCCAGCAGACCCCCAGGGACTGGGGCCAACGTCCTGACTTTC.

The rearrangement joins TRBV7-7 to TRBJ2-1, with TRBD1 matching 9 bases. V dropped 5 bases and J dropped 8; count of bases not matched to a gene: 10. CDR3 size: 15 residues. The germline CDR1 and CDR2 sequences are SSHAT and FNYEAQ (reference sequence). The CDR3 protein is CASSPEGQGPYEQFF. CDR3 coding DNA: TGTGCCAGCAGCCCCGAGGGACAGGGTCCCTATGAGCAGTTCTTC.

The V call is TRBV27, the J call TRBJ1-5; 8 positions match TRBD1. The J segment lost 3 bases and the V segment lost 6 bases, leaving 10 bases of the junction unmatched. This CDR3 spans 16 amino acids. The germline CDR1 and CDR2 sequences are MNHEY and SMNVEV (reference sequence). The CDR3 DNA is TGTGCCAGCAGAGCCGACAGGGGTTATGCCAATCAGCCCCAGCATTTT. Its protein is CASRADRGYANQPQHF.

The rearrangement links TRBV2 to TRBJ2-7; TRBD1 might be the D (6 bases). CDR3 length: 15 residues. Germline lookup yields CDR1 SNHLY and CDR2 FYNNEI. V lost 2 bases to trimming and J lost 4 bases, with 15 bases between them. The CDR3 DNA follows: TGTGCCAGCAGTGAAATTGCAGGGGACCTATACGAGCAGTACTTC. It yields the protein CASSEIAGDLYEQYF.

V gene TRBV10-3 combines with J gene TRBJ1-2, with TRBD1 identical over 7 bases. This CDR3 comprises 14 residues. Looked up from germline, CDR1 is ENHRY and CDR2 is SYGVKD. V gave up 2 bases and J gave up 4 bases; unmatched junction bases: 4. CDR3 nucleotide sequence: TGTGCCATCAGTGAGGACAGGGCTCCCTATGGCTACACCTTC. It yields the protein CAISEDRAPYGYTF.

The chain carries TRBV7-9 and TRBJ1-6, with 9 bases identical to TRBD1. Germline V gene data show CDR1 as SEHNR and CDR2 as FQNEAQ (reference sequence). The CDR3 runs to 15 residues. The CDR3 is CATRTGGQGNSPLHF. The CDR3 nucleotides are TGTGCTACGAGAACAGGCGGACAGGGGAATTCACCCCTCCACTTT. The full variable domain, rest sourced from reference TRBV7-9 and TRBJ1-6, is DTGVSQNPRHKITKRGQNVTFRCDPISEHNRLYWYRQTLGQGPEFLTYFQNEAQLEKSRLLSDRFSAERPKGSFSTLEIQRTEQGDSAMYLCATRTGGQGNSPLHFGNGTRLTVT.

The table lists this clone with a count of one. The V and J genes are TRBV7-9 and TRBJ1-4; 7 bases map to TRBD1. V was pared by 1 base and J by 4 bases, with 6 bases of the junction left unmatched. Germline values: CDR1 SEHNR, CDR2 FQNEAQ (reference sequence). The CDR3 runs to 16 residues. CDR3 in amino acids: CASSLDGTALNEKLFF. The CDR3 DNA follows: TGTGCCAGCAGCTTAGATGGGACAGCCCTTAATGAAAAACTGTTTTTT.

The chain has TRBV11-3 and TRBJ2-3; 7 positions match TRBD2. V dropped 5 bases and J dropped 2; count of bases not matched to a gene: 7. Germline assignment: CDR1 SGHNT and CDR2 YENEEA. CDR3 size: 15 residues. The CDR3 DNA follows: TGTGCCAGCAGCCCTTCGGGAGGTCCCACAGATACGCAGTATTTT. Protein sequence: CASSPSGGPTDTQYF.

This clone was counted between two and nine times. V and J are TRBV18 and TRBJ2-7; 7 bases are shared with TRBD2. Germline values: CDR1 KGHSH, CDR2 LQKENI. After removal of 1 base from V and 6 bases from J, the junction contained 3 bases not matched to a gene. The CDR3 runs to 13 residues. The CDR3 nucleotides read TGTGCCAGCTCACCACGGGGAGGGAGCGAGCAGTACTTC. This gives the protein CASSPRGGSEQYF.

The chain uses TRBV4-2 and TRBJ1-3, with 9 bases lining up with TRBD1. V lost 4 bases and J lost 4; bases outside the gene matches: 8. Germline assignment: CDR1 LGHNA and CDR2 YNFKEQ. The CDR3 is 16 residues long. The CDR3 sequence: CASSLTGTGNGNTIYF. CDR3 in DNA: TGTGCCAGCAGCCTAACCGGGACAGGGAACGGAAACACCATATATTTT.

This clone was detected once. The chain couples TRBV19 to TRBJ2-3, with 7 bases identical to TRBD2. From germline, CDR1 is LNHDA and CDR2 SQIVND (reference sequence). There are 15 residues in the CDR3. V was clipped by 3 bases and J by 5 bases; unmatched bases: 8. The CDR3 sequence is CASSIQRGARDTQYF. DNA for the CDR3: TGTGCCAGTAGTATCCAGCGGGGCGCACGAGATACGCAGTATTTT. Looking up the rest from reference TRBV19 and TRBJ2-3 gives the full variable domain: DGGITQSPKYLFRKEGQNVTLSCEQNLNHDAMYWYRQDPGQGLRLIYYSQIVNDFQKGDIAEGYSVSREKKESFPLTVTSAQKNPTAFYLCASSIQRGARDTQYFGPGTRLTVL.

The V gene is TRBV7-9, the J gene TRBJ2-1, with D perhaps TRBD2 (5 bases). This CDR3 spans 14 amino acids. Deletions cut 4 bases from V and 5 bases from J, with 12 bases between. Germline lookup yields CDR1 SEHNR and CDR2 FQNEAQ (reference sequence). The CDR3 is CASSSRTSDNEQFF. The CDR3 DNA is TGTGCCAGCAGCTCTAGGACTTCGGACAATGAGCAGTTCTTC.

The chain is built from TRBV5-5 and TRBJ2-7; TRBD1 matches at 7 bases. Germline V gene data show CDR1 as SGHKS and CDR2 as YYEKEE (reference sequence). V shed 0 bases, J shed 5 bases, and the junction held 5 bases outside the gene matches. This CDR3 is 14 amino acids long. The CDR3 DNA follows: TGTGCCAGCAGCTTGGGACAGGGTTCCCACGAGCAGTACTTC. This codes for CASSLGQGSHEQYF.